What follows describes a single T cell receptor beta chain. In its sample, this clonotype was seen many times. No antigen is known for it. The sample holds no much larger clone one base away, and base qualities are not on file. These data are taken from a study of CD8 T cells in ankylosing spondylitis (dated by TCRdb to about 2017). About the study as a whole: To find TCR variants linked to disease, the study profiled T cell receptor beta repertoires in ankylosing spondylitis patients and healthy donors. Peripheral blood samples were taken, and synovial fluid was additionally collected from ankylosing spondylitis patients. The whole study cohort included over a hundred healthy donors and some 27 ankylosing spondylitis patients. Overall study results and their limits: A TCR beta motif made up of several highly homologous amino acid variants appeared to be characteristic of blood from ankylosing spondylitis patients. A CD8+ phenotype was shown by the disease-linked clones, which were found at relatively low frequencies in peripheral blood. Some TCR beta motif variants had previously been reported in synovial fluid and blood of reactive arthritis patients, which suggested common disease-initiation mechanisms. According to the report, matched synovial fluid samples from ankylosing spondylitis patients were significantly enriched for the disease-linked clones.

Sequencer: Illumina HiSeq 2500. Quantitative 5'-RACE with molecular barcodes was the method used to prepare the TCR beta libraries. For the original study's pipeline: A new computational method based on a probabilistic model of VDJ rearrangement was used to identify disease-linked TCR variants. TCRdb reran the public reads through fastp at Q25 and MiXCR, keeping productive beta chains. Rows are unified per CDR3 protein, each entry keeping the most common DNA and genes. TCRdb assigned the V and J calls; the authors' analysis was not used. This sample lists some 140,000 distinct CDR3 sequences; 10% to 12% were detected once. Approximately 4% of the sample is taken by the ten largest. This receptor was taken from a female donor with ankylosing spondylitis or in good health (not recorded which). Input material: blood, either unsorted or a sorted T cell fraction (not recorded which).

For the CDR3, the sequence is CASSLPPTQPQHF. The nucleotide sequence is TGTGCCAGCAGCTTACCGCCGACGCAGCCCCAGCATTTT. The chain couples TRBV7-2 to TRBJ1-5, with no D gene named confidently. The CDR1 and CDR2 encoded by the germline V gene are SGHTA and FQGNSA. There are 13 amino acids in the CDR3, from cysteine to phenylalanine inclusive. Only the CDR3 part of the read is kept: 39 bases, read in frame from the first base. At the junction V is shortened by 2 bases and J by 7 bases, with 9 bases in between.